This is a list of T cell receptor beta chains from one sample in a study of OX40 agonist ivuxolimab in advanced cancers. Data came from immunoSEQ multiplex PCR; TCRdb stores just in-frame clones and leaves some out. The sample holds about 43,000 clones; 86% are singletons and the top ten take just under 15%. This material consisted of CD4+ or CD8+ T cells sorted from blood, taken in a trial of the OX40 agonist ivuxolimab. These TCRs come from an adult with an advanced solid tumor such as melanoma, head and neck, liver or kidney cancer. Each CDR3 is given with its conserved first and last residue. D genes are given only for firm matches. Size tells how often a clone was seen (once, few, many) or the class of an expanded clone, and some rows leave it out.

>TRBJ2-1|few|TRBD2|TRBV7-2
TGTGCCAGCAGCTTAAGGACTAGCGGGGGCTACAATGAGCAGTTCTTC
CASSLRTSGGYNEQFF
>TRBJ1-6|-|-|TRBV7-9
TGTGCCAGCAGCCAAGAATTAGGGGCGAATTCACCCCTCCACTTT
CASSQELGANSPLHF
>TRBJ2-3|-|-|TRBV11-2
TGTGCCAGCAGTTCCACTAGCCCTTTCACAGATACGCAGTATTTT
CASSSTSPFTDTQYF
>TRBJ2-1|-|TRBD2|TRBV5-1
TGCGCCAGCAGCGAAACTAGCGGGACCCACAATGAGCAGTTCTTC
CASSETSGTHNEQFF
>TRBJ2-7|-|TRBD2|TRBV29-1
TGCAGCGTTGAGTTCGGGACTAGCCGAGAGTTATACTTC
CSVEFGTSRELYF
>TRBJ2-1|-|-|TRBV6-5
TGTGCCAGCACCCCGGGACCCAACCCCTACAATGAGCAGTTCTTC
CASTPGPNPYNEQFF
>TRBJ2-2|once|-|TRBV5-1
TGCGCCAGCAGCTTGGCCGGTGTCCCCGGGGAGCTGTTTTTT
CASSLAGVPGELFF
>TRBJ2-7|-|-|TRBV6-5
TGTGCCAGCAGTTTGATAGGGGGCTCCTACGAGCAGTACTTC
CASSLIGGSYEQYF
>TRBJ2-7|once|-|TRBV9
TGTGCCAGCAGCGTAGGTGGAGGGACCTACGAGCAGTACTTC
CASSVGGGTYEQYF
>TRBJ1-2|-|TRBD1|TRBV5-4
TGTGCCAGCAGTTTAGACAGGGTGAATGGCTACACCTTC
CASSLDRVNGYTF
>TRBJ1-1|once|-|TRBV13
TGTGCCAGCAGCTTAAGGATGAACACTGAAGCTTTCTTT
CASSLRMNTEAFF
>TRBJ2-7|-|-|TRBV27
TGTGCCAGCAGTACCGGGACGGTCAACGAGCAGTACTTC
CASSTGTVNEQYF
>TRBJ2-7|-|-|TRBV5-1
TGCGCCAGCAGCTTGGCGCCGGGAGTATCCTACGAGCAGTACTTC
CASSLAPGVSYEQYF
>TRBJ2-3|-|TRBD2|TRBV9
TGTGCCAGCAGCGTAGTTCCTAGCGGGGACACAGATACGCAGTATTTT
CASSVVPSGDTDTQYF
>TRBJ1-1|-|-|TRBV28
TGTGCCAGCAGTTCGAAGGGTGGGAACACTGAAGCTTTCTTT
CASSSKGGNTEAFF
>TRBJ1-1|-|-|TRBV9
TGTGCCAGCAGCTCAAGGACGGGGTGGACTGAAGCTTTCTTT
CASSSRTGWTEAFF
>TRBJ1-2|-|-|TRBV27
TGTGCCAGCAGTTTATCATCGGGGGTTGGCTATGGCTACACCTTC
CASSLSSGVGYGYTF
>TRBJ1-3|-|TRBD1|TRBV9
TGTGCCAGCAGCGACAGGGGCTCTGGAAACACCATATATTTT
CASSDRGSGNTIYF
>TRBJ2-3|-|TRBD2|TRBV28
TGTGCCAGCAGTAGTCTAGCGGGATTCTCCTCTAGCACAGATACGCAGTATTTT
CASSSLAGFSSSTDTQYF
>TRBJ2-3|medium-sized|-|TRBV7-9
TGTGCCAGCAGCTTAGTCGGAAAACTCTCGGCAGATACGCAGTATTTT
CASSLVGKLSADTQYF